This T cell receptor (beta chain) was recorded in a study of T cell repertoires in cytomegalovirus infection (dated by TCRdb to the late 2010s). Context from the whole study: Donor HLA type was relevant to the analysis, because carriage of CMV infection together with the matching HLA type was indicated by public TCR beta signatures.

Summary of the overall study and its limitations: The ex vivo response was dominated by HLA-C-restricted CMV-specific TCR beta clonotypes, which also provided the single most frequent clonotype in two of eight donors. In both this cohort and an independent approximately 400-donor cohort, the cumulative frequency of public TCR beta family members distinguished carriers of CMV infection plus the relevant HLA type.

As regards this clonotype: Its antigen is not yet known. No much larger clonotype is one base removed from it; base qualities were not supplied.

The sequencer listed for this sample is Illumina HiSeq 1500. Through fastp at Q25 and MiXCR, TCRdb rebuilt clones from the public reads, retaining in-frame beta chains. CDR3 protein duplicates are merged, each entry listing the most common genes and DNA. In this sample the table shows roughly 130,000 distinct CDR3 sequences, 24% of which occur a single time. 34% of the sample goes to the ten largest clones. The germline V gene (reference sequence) gives CDR1 as SEHNR and CDR2 as FQNEAQ. V lost 5 bases and J lost 5 bases, and the count of bases not matched to a germline gene is 11. Including the terminal cysteine and phenylalanine, the CDR3 comprises 15 residues. The only DNA kept is the CDR3, 45 bases in frame from the first base.

The sequence was collected from a human donor in good health (CMV status not recorded). Some clones in this sample may be carry-over from other donors' samples. Material for sequencing was PBMCs, sequenced either directly or after in vitro stimulation (not recorded which). The chain is assembled from TRBV7-9 and TRBJ2-7, and TRBD2 aligns with 8 junction nucleotides. The DNA sequence follows: TGTGCCAGCAGCCACGCGGGGACTAGTTGGCACGAGCAGTACTTC. Its protein product is CASSHAGTSWHEQYF.